The next 25 T cell receptor beta chains were all read from a single sample in a study of identical twins. TCRdb reanalysed the 5' RACE reads using MiXCR and keeps one entry per CDR3 protein. The table has around 530,000 distinct CDR3 sequences, about 15% seen once; the top ten hold about 0.4%. Another study also made use of these data, one on yellow fever vaccine responses in identical twins.

Sequencing was performed on CD4+ T cells sorted from blood. The receptors shown here come from a woman aged 18-29 years in good health.

This clonotype was seen only a few times. This chain connects TRBV24-1 to TRBJ1-5, with D uncertain. This CDR3 contains 11 residues. Looked up from germline, CDR1 is KGHDR and CDR2 is SFDVKD. V lost 1 base, J lost 11 bases, and 5 bases lay in between. The CDR3 sequence is CATSDLETQHF. The CDR3 DNA reads as TGTGCCACCAGTGATTTAGAAACCCAGCATTTT.

This chain uses TRBV12-3 or TRBV12-4 with TRBJ2-7, with D hard to call. The CDR3 runs 12 residues. The germline V and J ends were trimmed by 6 bases and 2 bases, with 8 bases remaining between them. CDR3 nucleotides: TGTGCCAGCAGCAACCCGCCCTACGAGCAGTACTTC. This codes for CASSNPPYEQYF.

This clonotype has just a few counts. This chain uses TRBV15 with TRBJ1-4; no definite D call. Germline V lookup: CDR1 LNHNV, CDR2 YYDKDF (reference sequence). The CDR3 extends over 13 amino acids. Trimming removed 0 bases at V and 8 bases at J, with 7 bases between. The chain's CDR3 is CATSRDLTEKLFF. The CDR3 region has the DNA TGTGCCACCAGCAGAGATCTAACAGAAAAACTGTTTTTT.

The table lists this clonotype with a few counts. The J gene is TRBJ1-6, the V gene TRBV24-1; 8 nucleotides agree with TRBD1. The CDR3 contains 19 residues. The J segment lost 8 bases and the V segment lost 2 bases, leaving 16 bases of the junction unmatched. Per germline, CDR1 KGHDR and CDR2 SFDVKD. The CDR3 spells CATSDSLGQETGLDSPLHF. The DNA for the CDR3 is TGTGCCACCAGTGATTCATTGGGACAGGAAACGGGGCTCGATTCACCCCTCCACTTT.

Only a few counts were recorded for this clonotype. The chain links TRBV20-1 to TRBJ2-7; D uncertain. Germline V CDR1 and CDR2: DFQATT, SNEGSKA (reference sequence). Trimming cost V 0 bases and J 6 bases, with 15 bases left between them. This CDR3 is built from 14 residues. CDR3 in amino acids: CSARDGVASGEQYF. CDR3 DNA: TGCAGTGCTAGAGATGGAGTGGCGTCAGGCGAGCAGTACTTC.

This clonotype showed up just a few times. This chain joins TRBV20-1 and TRBJ2-1, with 8 bases matching TRBD2. The germline V gene has CDR1 DFQATT and CDR2 SNEGSKA (reference sequence). The length of the CDR3 is 14 residues. The junction had 7 bases not matched to a gene; V was cut back by 4 bases and J by 5 bases. For the CDR3, the DNA is TGCAGTGCTACTGAGCGGGAGTTCGACAATGAGCAGTTCTTC. This codes for CSATEREFDNEQFF.

This clonotype came up a few times. The chain employs TRBV4-1 and TRBJ2-7; D might be TRBD1 or TRBD2, each matching 5 bases. The CDR3 has 15 amino acids. CDR1 is MGHRA, CDR2 YSYEKL, per germline. V was shortened by 1 base and J by 4 bases, with 14 bases between the two germline ends. The CDR3 spells CASSQGDRDIYEQYF. The CDR3 coding sequence is TGCGCCAGCAGCCAAGGGGACCGGGATATTTACGAGCAGTACTTC.

The J gene is TRBJ1-5, the V gene TRBV20-1, with D unresolved. Germline CDR1 is DFQATT and CDR2 is SNEGSKA (reference sequence). V gave up 2 bases and J gave up 7 bases, with 6 bases separating them. The CDR3 spans 11 residues. CDR3 sequence (DNA): TGCAGTGCTAGAAAGGAGCAGCCCCAGCATTTT. Translation: CSARKEQPQHF.

The V gene is TRBV6-1, the J gene TRBJ1-3, with D possibly matching TRBD1 (5 bases). CDR3 length: 13 residues. The germline CDR1 and CDR2 sequences are MNHNS and SASEGT. V was clipped by 8 bases and J by 2 bases, with 10 bases between them. CDR3 residues: CASGGVAGNTIYF. In nucleotides, the CDR3 is TGTGCCAGCGGGGGAGTTGCTGGAAACACCATATATTTT.

Ten or more counts support this clonotype. This rearrangement joins TRBV12-3 or TRBV12-4 to TRBJ1-2, with 8 positions matching TRBD1. Trimming took 6 bases from V and 5 from J; bases not matched to a gene: 11. The length of the CDR3 is 15 residues. CDR3 amino acids: CASSLLPQGAYGYTF. The DNA of the CDR3 is TGTGCCAGCAGCCTCCTCCCCCAGGGGGCGTATGGCTACACCTTC.

This clonotype was found a few times. DNA for the CDR3: TGCAGTTTACAGGACACGTTCTCCTACAATGAGCAGTTCTTC. This sequence encodes CSLQDTFSYNEQFF. The gene calls are TRBV20-1 and TRBJ2-1; possibly TRBD1 for D (5 bases). This CDR3 has 14 residues. Trimming took 8 bases from V and 0 from J, leaving 14 bases between them. Germline V CDR1 and CDR2: DFQATT, SNEGSKA (reference sequence).

This chain links TRBV11-2 with TRBJ1-1, with TRBD1 matching over 7 bases. J lost 4 bases, V lost 4 bases, and 3 bases had no gene match. The CDR3 totals 13 residues. CDR1 is SGHAT, CDR2 FQNNGV, per germline. In DNA form, the CDR3 reads TGTGCCAGCAGCTCACAGGGGACCACTGAAGCTTTCTTT. Amino acids: CASSSQGTTEAFF.

This clonotype has a count of ten or more. The V call is TRBV5-6, the J call TRBJ1-3, with D possibly matching TRBD1 (5 bases). In germline, CDR1 is SGHDT, CDR2 YYEEEE. Trimming shortened V by 5 bases and J by 0 bases, and 12 bases separated the two germline ends. CDR3 length: 15 amino acids. Here the CDR3 reads CASRRDLASGNTIYF. CDR3 bases: TGTGCCAGCAGAAGGGACCTAGCCTCTGGAAACACCATATATTTT.

This clonotype has a handful of counts. The V and J genes are TRBV2 and TRBJ2-7, with TRBD1 matching 8 bases. Germline V gives CDR1 SNHLY, CDR2 FYNNEI. There are 13 residues in the CDR3. The V gene end was trimmed by 9 bases and the J gene end by 6 bases; junction bases not matched to a gene: 10. CDR3: CASSGQVASEQYV. In DNA, the CDR3 is TGTGCCAGTTCGGGACAGGTGGCGAGCGAGCAGTACGTC.

Notes on this clonotype: At one end the junction does not follow the germline gene, possibly because of a read error. The CDR3, as DNA: TGCTGTGCTAGAGTCGCTCCTAGCGGTGGGGCAGATACGCAGTATTTT. Protein: CCARVAPSGGADTQYF. The chain employs TRBV20-1 and TRBJ2-3; TRBD2 agrees at 7 bases. CDR1 is DFQATT and CDR2 is SNEGSKA in the germline V gene (reference sequence). CDR3 length: 16 residues.

The sample holds a few counts of this clonotype. The chain recombines TRBV10-3 with TRBJ2-1, with a possible D match to TRBD2 (5 bases). Germline V gene lookup returns CDR1 ENHRY and CDR2 SYGVKD. This CDR3 is 16 amino acids long. V lost 0 bases and J 3 bases, leaving 12 bases between the germline ends. DNA of the CDR3: TGTGCCATCAGTGAGTCGATGAACGCGGGCTACAATGAGCAGTTCTTC. This translates into CAISESMNAGYNEQFF.

The rearrangement links TRBV20-1 to TRBJ2-1, with 11 bases aligning to TRBD2. V dropped 3 bases and J dropped 5; count of bases not matched to a gene: 3. The germline CDR1 and CDR2 sequences are DFQATT and SNEGSKA (reference sequence). CDR3 size: 14 residues. The CDR3 spells CSARGLADDNEQFF. The CDR3, as DNA: TGCAGTGCTAGGGGACTAGCGGACGACAATGAGCAGTTCTTC.

This clonotype has more than one count but fewer than ten. The chain combines TRBV2 with TRBJ2-7; 7 bases map to TRBD2. V lost 4 bases to trimming and J lost 0 bases; unmatched junction nucleotides: 6. Per germline, CDR1 SNHLY and CDR2 FYNNEI. The CDR3 length is 15 residues. The CDR3 protein is CASSAERGSSYEQYF. The CDR3 DNA follows: TGTGCCAGCAGTGCCGAGCGGGGTAGCTCCTACGAGCAGTACTTC. The full variable domain, in which reference TRBV2 and TRBJ2-7 provide the parts outside the CDR3, is EPEVTQTPSHQVTQMGQEVILRCVPISNHLYFYWYRQILGQKVEFLVSFYNNEISEKSEIFDDQFSVERPDGSNFTLKIRSTKLEDSAMYFCASSAERGSSYEQYFGPGTRLTVT.

In its sample, this clonotype was seen a few times. V usage is TRBV6-1 and J usage is TRBJ1-5; the D gene is possibly TRBD1 (5 bases). Germline V gene lookup returns CDR1 MNHNS and CDR2 SASEGT. Trimming cost V 6 bases and J 0 bases, with 15 bases left between them. CDR3 length equals 16 residues. CDR3 sequence: CASRRDSGISNQPQHF. Here the CDR3 DNA reads TGTGCCAGCAGGAGGGACTCGGGGATTAGCAATCAGCCCCAGCATTTT.

The sample holds many counts of this clonotype. The V gene is TRBV12-3 or TRBV12-4, the J gene TRBJ2-7; D unresolved. There are 13 residues in the CDR3. The germline V and J ends were trimmed by 5 bases and 4 bases, with 12 bases remaining between them. CDR3 DNA: TGTGCCAGCAGTCCTCAGGACGGATACGAGCAGTACTTC. This encodes CASSPQDGYEQYF.

The chain uses TRBV11-3 and TRBJ2-2, with TRBD2 matching over 14 bases. The junction had 8 bases not matched to a gene; V was cut back by 6 bases and J by 8 bases. The CDR3 sequence is 16 residues long. Germline lookup yields CDR1 SGHNT and CDR2 YENEEA. The CDR3 sequence: CASRPGTSGSKGELFF. The CDR3 region has the DNA TGTGCCAGCAGACCCGGGACTAGCGGGAGCAAAGGGGAGCTGTTTTTT.

This chain links TRBV24-1 with TRBJ2-1; D not resolved. The V end lost 2 bases, the J end lost 0 bases, and 10 bases lay between the germline ends. CDR3 size: 16 residues. Germline loops: CDR1 KGHDR, CDR2 SFDVKD. CDR3: CATSDSWISSYNEQFF. CDR3 sequence (DNA): TGTGCCACCAGTGATTCCTGGATAAGCTCCTACAATGAGCAGTTCTTC.

The sample holds a few counts of this clonotype. The chain recombines TRBV28 with TRBJ2-5; 8 bases agree with TRBD1. Germline trimming cut 7 bases from V and 6 bases from J; bases unmatched to any gene: 16. CDR1 is MDHEN and CDR2 is SYDVKM in the germline V gene. The CDR3 extends over 16 amino acids. CDR3 DNA: TGTGCCAGCACCTCCCCCTTGGACAGGGTACAACAGACCCAGTACTTC. Protein: CASTSPLDRVQQTQYF.

The chain links TRBV15 to TRBJ2-1; TRBD1 aligns across 10 bases. Germline V lookup: CDR1 LNHNV, CDR2 YYDKDF (reference sequence). After removal of 3 bases from V and 3 bases from J, the junction contained 2 bases not matched to a gene. The CDR3 loop spans 15 amino acids. CDR3 protein: CATSRRDRGYNEQFF. The DNA for the CDR3 is TGTGCCACCAGCAGGAGGGACAGGGGCTACAATGAGCAGTTCTTC.

The CDR3 sequence: CASSHADRDPKKLFF. The DNA for the CDR3 is TGCGCCAGCAGCCACGCGGACAGAGACCCGAAAAAACTGTTTTTT. This chain joins TRBV4-1 and TRBJ1-4; D may be TRBD1 (6 bases). V was clipped by 3 bases and J by 9 bases, with 17 bases between them. Germline CDR1 and CDR2: MGHRA and YSYEKL. The CDR3 has 15 amino acids.